This record concerns one TCR beta chain sequence. Its matching antigen is unknown. This sample is part of a study of cytomegalovirus exposure and HLA in healthy donors. Study-wide results and caveats: Rarity marked most TCR sequences, yet some public TCRs occurred in many donors. Researchers reported that a few CMV-associated chains were confirmed in vitro as CMV antigen-specific. In an earlier analysis, productive rearrangement rates for most beta V segments clustered near 87% or 30%.

PCR was performed using 60 Vbeta and 13 Jbeta primers. Sequencing was performed with immunoSEQ multiplex PCR; in TCRdb, only in-frame clones are kept and a portion is missing. The data show around 150,000 clones, approximately 80% seen once. This CDR3 has 15 residues. Germline CDR1 reads SGHVS; CDR2 reads FNYEAQ. Trimming took 4 bases from V and 5 from J, leaving 12 bases between them. V and J are TRBV7-6 and TRBJ1-6; maybe TRBD1 (6 bases). The specimen was PBMCs. This receptor was obtained from a woman aged 45-65 years in good health and CMV-seronegative. In DNA, the CDR3 is TGTGCCAGCAGCTCCACAGGGTACGATAATTCACCCCTCCACTTT. It translates to CASSSTGYDNSPLHF. Looking up the rest from reference TRBV7-6 and TRBJ1-6 gives the full variable domain: GAGVSQSPRYKVTKRGQDVALRCDPISGHVSLYWYRQALGQGPEFLTYFNYEAQQDKSGLPNDRFSAERPEGSISTLTIQRTEQRDSAMYRCASSSTGYDNSPLHFGNGTRLTVT.